The clone carrying this T cell receptor beta chain has just a few counts. Its cognate antigen is unknown. This record comes from a study of T-cell memory formation after mild COVID-19. Background on the study: Each donor largely had its own TCR clusters. Study observations and caveats: The second-wave clones peaking on day 37 were not confirmed as SARS-CoV-2-specific. The CD4+ clones that contracted clustered mainly within CM and EM, and the CD8+ clones concentrated in EMRA.

TCRdb passed the 5' RACE reads through MiXCR, listing each CDR3 protein once. The profile covers roughly 480,000 distinct CDR3 sequences, with roughly 25% appearing a single time and about an eighth taken by the ten largest. V lost 1 base and J 3 bases, leaving 10 bases between the germline ends. This CDR3 has 14 residues. The TCR was taken from an adult woman who had mild COVID-19 (a few samples of this study predate the infection). Cell type and time point are not known. The sequenced sample was PBMCs or a T cell subset sorted from them (not recorded which). This chain uses TRBV12-3 or TRBV12-4 with TRBJ2-7; the D is unclear. The CDR3 spells CASSLDLGVYEQYF. CDR3 DNA sequence: TGTGCCAGCAGTTTAGATCTGGGTGTCTACGAGCAGTACTTC.